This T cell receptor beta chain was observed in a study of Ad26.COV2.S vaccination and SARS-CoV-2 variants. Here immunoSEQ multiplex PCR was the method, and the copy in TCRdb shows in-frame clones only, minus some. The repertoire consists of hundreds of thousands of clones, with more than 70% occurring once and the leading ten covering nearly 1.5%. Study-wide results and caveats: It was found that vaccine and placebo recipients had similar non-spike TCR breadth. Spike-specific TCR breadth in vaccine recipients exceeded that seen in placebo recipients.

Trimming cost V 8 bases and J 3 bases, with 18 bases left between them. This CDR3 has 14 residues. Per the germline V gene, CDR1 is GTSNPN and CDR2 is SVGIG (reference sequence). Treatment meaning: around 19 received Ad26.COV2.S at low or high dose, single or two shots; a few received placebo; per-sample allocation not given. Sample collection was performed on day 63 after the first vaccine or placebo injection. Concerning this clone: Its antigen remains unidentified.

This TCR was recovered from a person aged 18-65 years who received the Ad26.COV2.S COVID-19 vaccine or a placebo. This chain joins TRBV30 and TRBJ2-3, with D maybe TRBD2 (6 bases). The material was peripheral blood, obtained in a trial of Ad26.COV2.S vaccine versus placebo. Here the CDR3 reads CARQEGRPTDTQYF. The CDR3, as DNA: TGTGCCCGCCAGGAGGGACGGCCGACAGATACGCAGTATTTT.